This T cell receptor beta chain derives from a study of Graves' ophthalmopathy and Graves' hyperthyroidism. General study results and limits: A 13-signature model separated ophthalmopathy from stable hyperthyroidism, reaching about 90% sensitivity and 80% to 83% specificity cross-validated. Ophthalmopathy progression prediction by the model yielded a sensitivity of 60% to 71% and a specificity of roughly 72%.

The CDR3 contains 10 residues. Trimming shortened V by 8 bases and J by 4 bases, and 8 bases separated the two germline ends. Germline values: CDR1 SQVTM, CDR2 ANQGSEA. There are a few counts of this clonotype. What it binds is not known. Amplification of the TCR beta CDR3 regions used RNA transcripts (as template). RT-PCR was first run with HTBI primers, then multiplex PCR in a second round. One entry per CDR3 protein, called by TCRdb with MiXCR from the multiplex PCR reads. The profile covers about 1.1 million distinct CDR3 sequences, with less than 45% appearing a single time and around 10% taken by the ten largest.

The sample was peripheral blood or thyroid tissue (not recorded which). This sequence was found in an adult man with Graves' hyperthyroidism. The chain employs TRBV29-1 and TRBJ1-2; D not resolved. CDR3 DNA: TGCAGCTCGGTTGGCTATGGCTACACCTTC. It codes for CSSVGYGYTF.